The T cell receptor (beta chain) described here comes from a study of blood T cell repertoires in COVID-19 (dated by TCRdb to 2020 to 2021). With regard to the full study: The collaborator samples originated in the United States, Italy and Spain and spanned the acute and convalescent phases of COVID-19. The prospective study material was composed of cDNA or gDNA derived from T cells, B-cell-depleted T cells, or PBMCs. The dataset comprised deeply sampled blood TCRbeta repertoires from subjects exposed to, actively infected with, or recovered from COVID-19. The repertoires were made available in a free public database intended to serve as a resource for research on the immune response to SARS-CoV-2. Samples were obtained from the ongoing ImmuneRACE study (first 160 participants) and from some 1,300 subjects provided by 6 global collaborators. Nearly every sample came with metadata listing a de-identified subject ID, COVID-19 status, age in years and sex. Where available, HLA class I and class II types were obtained from metadata supplied by the sample provider rather than from assay-based typing.

Each collaborating institution followed its own protocols to collect whole blood in K2EDTA tubes. For TCRbeta analysis, collaborator samples were shipped as frozen whole blood, as isolated PBMCs, or as DNA extracted from either sample type. The immunoSEQ Assay, a bias-controlled multiplex PCR, was used to amplify TCRbeta CDR3 regions from genomic DNA. The original pipeline was this. Nucleated cell counts per sample were estimated from amplification of reference gene primers within the assay. To quantify the absolute abundance of each unique TCRbeta CDR3 rearrangement, sequence reads were collapsed and filtered. For each sample, productive Simpson clonality was calculated as the square root of Simpson's diversity index across productive rearrangements. TCRdb's version of the immuneACCESS table is confined to in-frame rearrangements and falls short of the full clone set. An unresolved V gene accounts for under half of the shortfall where checked; the remainder is of unknown origin. From that table come the V and J calls and clone size; the DNA was used to work out D and trimming. Within this sample are tens of thousands of clones, with approximately 88% of them counted one time only. Jointly, the top ten make up 4% to 5.5% of the sample.

Beyond this particular receptor, the publication reports: The amount of clinical and demographic metadata varied by source and participant and was provided uncurated.

The cysteine opens and the phenylalanine closes a CDR3 of 15 amino acids. Of all the DNA, just the CDR3 is kept, 45 bases in frame from base 1. V gives up 0 bases and J gives up 7 bases, and the segment between their germline ends measures 14 bases. CDR1 is given as SGDLS and CDR2 as YYNGEE, both from the germline V gene. The table lists this clone with a count of one. Its cognate antigen has yet to be identified. Base qualities are not recorded, but no much larger clone differs from it by a single base. The identical CDR3 is also encoded by other nucleotide sequences in the sample. The rearrangement combines TRBV9 with TRBJ2-1, with an unclear D gene assignment. The sequenced material came from peripheral blood. This sequence was found in a human donor in a cohort sampled during active COVID-19. CDR3 reads: CASSVGVAGGNEQFF. The DNA reads TGTGCCAGCAGCGTAGGCGTTGCAGGTGGGAATGAGCAGTTCTTC.